This T cell receptor beta chain comes out of a study of beta chain features in type 1 diabetes. CDR3 size: 16 residues. Looked up from germline, CDR1 is KGHSH and CDR2 is LQKENI. V lost 4 bases and J lost 7; bases outside the gene matches: 12. Notes on the study in general: VDJ junctions from type 1 diabetes patients carried fewer insertions and larger deletions. Significant though moderate, a shortening of TCRB CDR3s appeared in all four CD4+ subsets of Type 1 diabetes patients.

cDNA synthesis used the whole RNA isolate, giving expressed TCRB sequences. TCRdb keeps only in-frame clones here, not all; method: immunoSEQ multiplex PCR. The sample includes about 650,000 clones, under 15% of them seen just once. This clone was recorded once. Antigen: not known. CD45RO/CCR7/CD25/CD127/CD95/CD27 sorting isolated CD4+ naive, central memory, regulatory and stem cell-like memory cells. The sample was naive CD4+ T cells from blood. The clonotype comes from a man younger than 40 with type 1 diabetes. The V call is TRBV18, the J call TRBJ1-2; 10 positions agree with TRBD1. CDR3 nucleotides: TGTGCCAGCTCACTCGCCATGACAGGGGGCGATACTGGCTACACCTTC. Translation: CASSLAMTGGDTGYTF.